Following are 17 T cell receptor beta chains from one sample sequenced in a study of T cell repertoires in aging, cancer and after chemotherapy. The template was genomic DNA from peripheral blood, not RNA. Multiplex touch-down PCR with TRB-A/B primers amplified rearranged V-D-J TRB sequences. TCRdb itself ran the multiplex PCR reads through MiXCR, one entry per CDR3 protein. The sample yields roughly 580 distinct CDR3 sequences, roughly a fifth seen once. What was sequenced was blood. The receptors stem from a human donor with a blood cancer.

The chain is built from TRBV6-5 and TRBJ2-6; 9 nucleotides match TRBD1. The V gene end was trimmed by 5 bases and the J gene end by 0 bases; junction bases not matched to a gene: 11. Germline CDR1 is MNHEY and CDR2 is SVGAGI. The CDR3 has 19 residues. In DNA, the CDR3 is TGTGCCAGCAGTAGAGCCGGGACAGGGACCCGCTCTGGGGCCAACGTCCTGACTTTC. This translates into CASSRAGTGTRSGANVLTF.

The rearrangement links TRBV20-1 to TRBJ2-1, with D possibly being TRBD1 or TRBD2 (6 bases each). CDR1 and CDR2 from the germline V gene are DFQATT and SNEGSKA (reference sequence). Trimming took 3 bases from V and 2 from J, leaving 20 bases between them. The CDR3 extends over 17 amino acids. The CDR3 DNA is TGCAGTGCTAGTGAGGGGGGAGAGCGGGTGCCCTACAATGAGCAGTTCTTC. Its protein product is CSASEGGERVPYNEQFF.

By sample fraction, this clonotype is medium-sized (0.01 to 0.1%). The rearrangement joins TRBV10-3 to TRBJ2-2; D is unclear. The CDR3 contains 11 residues. Trimming cost V 4 bases and J 5 bases, with 2 bases left between them. The germline V gene encodes CDR1 ENHRY and CDR2 SYGVKD. CDR3 coding DNA: TGTGCCATCAGTGGAACCGGGGAGCTGTTTTTT. It codes for CAISGTGELFF.

This clonotype has only a few counts. This chain uses TRBV20-1 with TRBJ1-1, with 8 nucleotides matching TRBD1. Per germline, CDR1 DFQATT and CDR2 SNEGSKA (reference sequence). With V trimmed by 4 bases and J by 1 base, 8 bases remained unmatched. CDR3 length equals 15 residues. This CDR3 is CSATRTGRGNTEAFF. CDR3 DNA sequence: TGCAGTGCTACTCGGACAGGGCGAGGGAACACTGAAGCTTTCTTT.

The rearrangement links TRBV5-8 to TRBJ1-5; possibly TRBD1 for D (5 bases). Germline CDR1 is SGHTS and CDR2 is YDEGEE. CDR3 length: 15 amino acids. Trimming removed 1 base at V and 0 bases at J, with 8 bases between. The CDR3 nucleotides are TGTGCCAGCAGCTTGCAGGGCTTTAGCAATCAGCCCCAGCATTTT. Its translation is CASSLQGFSNQPQHF.

This clonotype ranks as medium-sized. The chain couples TRBV6-2 or TRBV6-3 to TRBJ2-2; unclear D gene. The CDR3 has 13 residues. V lost 3 bases and J lost 8, with 10 bases in between. Looked up from germline, CDR1 is MNHEY and CDR2 is SVGEGT. The CDR3 protein is CASSYIRGGELFF. CDR3 coding DNA: TGTGCCAGCAGTTATATACGTGGGGGGGAGCTGTTTTTT.

The chain combines TRBV5-1 with TRBJ1-2, with D perhaps matching TRBD1 (6 bases). Trimming pared 4 bases from V and 9 bases from J, leaving 13 bases between. The germline V gene encodes CDR1 SGHRS and CDR2 YFSETQ. CDR3 length: 12 amino acids. Here the CDR3 reads CASSSQGFSYTF. CDR3 DNA: TGCGCCAGCAGCAGCCAGGGGTTTAGCTACACCTTC. The full variable domain, its missing parts supplied by reference TRBV5-1 and TRBJ1-2, is KAGVTQTPRYLIKTRGQQVTLSCSPISGHRSVSWYQQTPGQGLQFLFEYFSETQRNKGNFPGRFSGRQFSNSRSEMNVSTLELGDSALYLCASSSQGFSYTFGSGTRLTVV.

By frequency in the sample, this clonotype is medium-sized. V is TRBV6-2 or TRBV6-3 and J is TRBJ1-5; D might be TRBD1 (6 bases). The ends were cut back, 5 bases at V and 5 bases at J, with 13 bases in the middle. Germline V lookup: CDR1 MNHEY, CDR2 SVGEGT. The CDR3 has 14 residues. The CDR3 loop reads CASSPGGYDQPQHF. The CDR3 DNA sequence: TGTGCCAGCAGTCCCGGGGGCTACGATCAGCCCCAGCATTTT.

Within the sample, this clonotype is medium-sized (0.01 to 0.1%). The gene calls are TRBV19 and TRBJ2-3; unclear D gene. Between the trimmed V and J ends, which lost 4 bases and 1 base, there was a span of 6 bases. The CDR3 totals 13 residues. CDR1 is LNHDA, CDR2 SQIVND, per germline (reference sequence). CDR3 protein: CASSKQGTDTQYF. The CDR3 DNA follows: TGTGCCAGTAGTAAGCAGGGCACAGATACGCAGTATTTT.

The V call is TRBV4-3, the J call TRBJ2-7, with 8 positions matching TRBD2. Germline CDR1 is LGHNA and CDR2 is YSLEER. V lost 4 bases to trimming and J lost 7 bases; unmatched junction nucleotides: 18. The CDR3 spans 17 residues. The CDR3, as DNA: TGCGCCAGCAGCCTCCACCCGGGACTAGTGGCCCTGGGAGAGCAGTACTTC. Protein product: CASSLHPGLVALGEQYF.

This sequence joins TRBV4-1 and TRBJ2-3; D gene ambiguous. V was shortened by 0 bases and J by 5 bases, with 15 bases between the two germline ends. Germline loops: CDR1 MGHRA, CDR2 YSYEKL. The CDR3 sequence is 16 residues long. The CDR3 coding sequence is TGCGCCAGCAGCCAAGATTACAGCCCTCGAGGAGATACGCAGTATTTT. Translation: CASSQDYSPRGDTQYF.

The table lists this clonotype with a few counts. The V gene is TRBV7-3, the J gene TRBJ2-1; TRBD1 matches at 9 bases. CDR1 and CDR2 from the germline V gene are SGHTA and FQGTGA. The CDR3 runs to 13 residues. V lost 4 bases, J lost 9 bases, and 4 bases stayed unmatched. The CDR3 region has the DNA TGTGCCAGCAGCTCGGACAGGGGCAGTGAGCAGTTCTTC. This translates into CASSSDRGSEQFF.

Judged by abundance, this clonotype is medium-sized. The chain is built from TRBV10-3 and TRBJ2-7, with TRBD2 identical over 7 bases. V lost 7 bases to trimming and J lost 6 bases; unmatched junction nucleotides: 12. Germline V gene data show CDR1 as ENHRY and CDR2 as SYGVKD. The CDR3 spans 14 residues. CDR3 DNA: TGTGCCATCATGGGGGGTAGCGGGTCCGGCGAGCAGTACTTC. It specifies CAIMGGSGSGEQYF.

The rearrangement uses TRBV7-3 and TRBJ2-1, with D tentatively TRBD1 (5 bases). Trimming took off 4 bases at V and 4 bases at J, with 8 bases between the two ends. The length of the CDR3 is 13 residues. The germline V gene has CDR1 SGHTA and CDR2 FQGTGA. The CDR3 bases are TGTGCCAGCAGCTCAGGGAATTACAATGAGCAGTTCTTC. Translation: CASSSGNYNEQFF.

On this clonotype itself: The final CDR3 position lacks the conserved phenylalanine or tryptophan, pointing to a likely read error. The rearrangement links TRBV10-3 to TRBJ1-3; a weak D match, TRBD1 (5 bases). The CDR3 runs to 14 residues. Germline V gives CDR1 ENHRY, CDR2 SYGVKD. Trimming pared 6 bases from V and 4 bases from J, leaving 13 bases between. CDR3 in amino acids: CAIRGTTSGNTIYL. The CDR3 DNA sequence: TGTGCCATCAGGGGGACCACGAGCGGAAACACCATATATCTT.

Relative to its sample, this clonotype is medium-sized (0.01 to 0.1%). J is TRBJ2-7 and V is TRBV20-1; D is uncertain. This CDR3 comprises 11 residues. CDR1 is DFQATT, CDR2 SNEGSKA, per germline (reference sequence). The V and J ends lost 1 base and 5 bases respectively, with 6 bases between them. This CDR3 reads CSARGGNEQYF. DNA for the CDR3: TGCAGTGCTAGAGGTGGGAACGAGCAGTACTTC.

Sample share makes this clonotype medium-sized. The chain joins TRBV19 to TRBJ1-5; D unclear. Trimming shortened V by 2 bases and J by 3 bases, and 8 bases separated the two germline ends. The CDR3 consists of 14 residues. Germline assignment: CDR1 LNHDA and CDR2 SQIVND (reference sequence). The CDR3 loop reads CASSITTSNQPQHF. The CDR3 coding sequence is TGTGCCAGTAGTATAACCACTTCCAATCAGCCCCAGCATTTT.